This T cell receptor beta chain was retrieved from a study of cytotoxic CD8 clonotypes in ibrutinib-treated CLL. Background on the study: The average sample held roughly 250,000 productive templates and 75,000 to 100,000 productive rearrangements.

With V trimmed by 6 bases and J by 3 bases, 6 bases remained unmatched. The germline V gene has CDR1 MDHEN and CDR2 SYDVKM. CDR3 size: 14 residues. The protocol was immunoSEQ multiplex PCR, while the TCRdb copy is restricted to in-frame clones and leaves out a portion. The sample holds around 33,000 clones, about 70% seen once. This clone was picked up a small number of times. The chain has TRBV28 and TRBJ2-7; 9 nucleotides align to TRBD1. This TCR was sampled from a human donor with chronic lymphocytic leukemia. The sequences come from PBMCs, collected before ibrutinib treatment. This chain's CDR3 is CASSRTGVGYEQYF. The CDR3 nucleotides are TGTGCCAGCAGCCGGACAGGGGTCGGCTACGAGCAGTACTTC.